The 2 T cell receptor beta chains below all came from one sample that was sequenced in a study of blood T cell repertoires in COVID-19. Assay: immunoSEQ multiplex PCR; the TCRdb copy retains only in-frame clones and omits some. The sample records approximately 70,000 clones, around 90% being singletons. The sample was peripheral blood. The receptors shown here come from a human donor in a cohort sampled during active COVID-19.

The rearrangement joins TRBV5-6 to TRBJ2-5; 11 nucleotides align to TRBD1. With V trimmed by 4 bases and J by 7 bases, 6 bases remained unmatched. The V gene's germline CDR1 is SGHDT and CDR2 YYEEEE. This CDR3 is built from 14 residues. CDR3 region: CASSPDRGRLTQYF. The CDR3 region has the DNA TGTGCCAGCAGCCCGGACAGGGGGCGATTGACCCAGTACTTC.

This clone is a singleton in its sample. The rearrangement joins TRBV18 to TRBJ1-1; TRBD1 matches at 8 bases. The CDR3 is 15 residues long. The ends lost 6 bases at V and 0 bases at J; junction bases unmatched: 6. Germline assignment: CDR1 KGHSH and CDR2 LQKENI. CDR3 nucleotide sequence: TGTGCCAGCTCGGGGACGACAGGGGTGAACACTGAAGCTTTCTTT. Encoded protein: CASSGTTGVNTEAFF.